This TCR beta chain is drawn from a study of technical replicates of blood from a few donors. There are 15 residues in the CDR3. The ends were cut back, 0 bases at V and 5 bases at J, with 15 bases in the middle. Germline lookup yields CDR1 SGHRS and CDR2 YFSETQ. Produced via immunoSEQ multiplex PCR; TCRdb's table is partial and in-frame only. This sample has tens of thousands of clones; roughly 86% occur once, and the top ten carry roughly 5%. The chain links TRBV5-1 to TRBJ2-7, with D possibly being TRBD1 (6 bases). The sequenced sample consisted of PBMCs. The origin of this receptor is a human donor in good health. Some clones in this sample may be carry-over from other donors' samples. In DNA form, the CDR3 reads TGCGCCAGCAGCTTGGACCCAGGGGTCGTCAACGAGCAGTACTTC. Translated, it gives CASSLDPGVVNEQYF.